This is a list of T cell receptor beta chains from one sample in a study of identical twins. TCRdb reprocessed the 5' RACE reads with MiXCR, giving one entry per CDR3 protein. The repertoire holds 200,000 to 250,000 distinct CDR3 sequences, with around 6.9% as singletons. Separately, the same data were catalogued under a study of yellow fever vaccine responses in identical twins.

Input material: memory (CD45RO+) T cells sorted from blood. These receptors were collected from a woman younger than 30 in good health. Both conserved end residues are part of each CDR3. D genes are given only for firm matches. Clone size, where shown, is once, few, many, or a class for clones that have expanded.

V gene	CDR3 length	clone size	D gene	J gene	CDR3 DNA	CDR3 protein
TRBV20-1	15	NA	TRBD1	TRBJ1-4	TGCAGTGCTAGGAAGGGGGACAGAGGATACGAAAAACTGTTTTTT	CSARKGDRGYEKLFF
TRBV4-3	14	few	NA	TRBJ2-1	TGCGCCAGCAGCGAGGGGAACGTCTACAATGAGCAGTTCTTC	CASSEGNVYNEQFF
TRBV10-3	14	NA	TRBD2	TRBJ2-3	TGTGCCATCAGTGGGCTAGCGGGAGTCGATACGCAGTATTTT	CAISGLAGVDTQYF
TRBV3-1	16	many	TRBD2	TRBJ2-7	TGTGCCAGCAGCCATTGGGGGACTAGCGACCCCTACGAGCAGTACTTC	CASSHWGTSDPYEQYF
TRBV14	18	few	NA	TRBJ2-1	TGTGCCAGCAGCCAAGCCTTCAGACTGATAAACGTCAACAATGAGCAGTTCTTC	CASSQAFRLINVNNEQFF
TRBV12-3/TRBV12-4	15	NA	NA	TRBJ1-6	TGTGCCAGCACCGATGGTGGGGGGCTCAATTCACCCCTCCACTTT	CASTDGGGLNSPLHF
TRBV27	14	few	TRBD2	TRBJ2-1	TGTGCCAGCAGTCGAGCGGGGGTAGACAATGAGCAGTTCTTC	CASSRAGVDNEQFF
TRBV5-1	14	many	TRBD1	TRBJ2-1	TGCGCCAGCAGCGCGACAGGGTTATTAGTAGAGCAGTTCTTC	CASSATGLLVEQFF
TRBV29-1	11	many	NA	TRBJ2-7	TGCAGCGTTCGGGCCCGCAGTGAGCAGTACTTC	CSVRARSEQYF
TRBV20-1	13	many	NA	TRBJ2-7	TGCAGTGCTAGTGGAGCGGGCTCCTACGAGCAGTACTTC	CSASGAGSYEQYF
TRBV3-1	17	few	TRBD1	TRBJ1-4	TGTGCCAGCAGCCAAGGTTATCCGGCAGGGGGGGATGAAAAACTGTTTTTT	CASSQGYPAGGDEKLFF
TRBV7-2	15	NA	TRBD1	TRBJ2-5	TGTGCCAGCAGCATAGACAGGGGCCGAGGAGAGACCCAGTACTTC	CASSIDRGRGETQYF
TRBV5-1	16	NA	NA	TRBJ2-3	TGCGCCAGCAGCTTGGCAGTTGTCAGAAGCACAGATACGCAGTATTTT	CASSLAVVRSTDTQYF
TRBV12-3/TRBV12-4	12	NA	NA	TRBJ1-1	TGTGCCAGCAGTTTAGAAGAAACTGAAGCTTTCTTT	CASSLEETEAFF
TRBV29-1	13	many	NA	TRBJ1-1	TGCAGCGTTGAGGAGCAGATGAACACTGAAGCTTTCTTT	CSVEEQMNTEAFF
TRBV11-2	18	many	TRBD2	TRBJ2-1	TGTGCCAGCAGCGGACCAATGAAAGCGGGAGGGGTTTCTTATGAGCAGTTCTTC	CASSGPMKAGGVSYEQFF